The rows below give T cell receptor beta chains drawn from one sample of a study of blood T cell repertoires in COVID-19. The method was immunoSEQ multiplex PCR; TCRdb's version includes in-frame clones alone and lacks a portion of them. The sample shows over 350,000 clones, approximately 90% of them seen only once. Sequences were obtained from PBMCs or T cells enriched from blood (not recorded which). The receptors shown here come from a woman aged 18-35 years who had recovered from COVID-19. The CDR3 runs from the conserved cysteine through the conserved F or W. The D gene is left open where the match is weak. The listing skips clone size in some rows; elsewhere it reads once, few, many or a size class.

- TRBJ1-3 - TRBV4-1 TGCGCCAGCAGCCAAGAGGAGTGGTACTCTGGAAACACCATATATTTT CASSQEEWYSGNTIYF
- TRBJ1-6 TRBD1 TRBV6-5 TGTGCCAGCAGTTGGAGACAGGGCTGGTCACCCCTCCACTTT CASSWRQGWSPLHF
- TRBJ1-2 TRBD1 TRBV5-4 TGTGCCAGCACCAGCTTACCTCAGGGGGCTAACTATGGCTACACCTTC CASTSLPQGANYGYTF
- TRBJ1-6 - TRBV7-9 TGTGCCAGCAGCTTATTACAGGCGACCGATTCACCCCTCCACTTT CASSLLQATDSPLHF
- TRBJ2-5 - TRBV9 TGTGCCAGCAGCAAAGGACAGCAAGAGACCCAGTACTTC CASSKGQQETQYF
- TRBJ2-3 TRBD1 TRBV5-1 TGCGCCAGCAGCTGGGGGGACAGGGGTACAGATACGCAGTATTTT CASSWGDRGTDTQYF
- TRBJ1-1 - TRBV3-1/TRBV3-2 TGTGCCAGCAGCTCTTCGGGTGTGGCTTTCTTT CASSSSGVAFF
once TRBJ2-2 TRBD1 TRBV7-3 TGTGCCAGCAGCCCAGACAGGGGCTGGGTCGCCGGGGAGCTGTTTTTT CASSPDRGWVAGELFF
few TRBJ2-7 - TRBV2 TGTGCCAGCAGCTTAATCCGGGACATGGATAGGATCTCCTACGAGCAGTACTTC CASSLIRDMDRISYEQYF
- TRBJ1-4 - TRBV6-4 TGTGCCAGCAGCCGGGAAAAACTGTTTTTT CASSREKLFF
- TRBJ2-7 TRBD2 TRBV6-2/TRBV6-3 TGTGCCAGCAGTCCCGGCGGGGGTTACGAGCAGTACTTC CASSPGGGYEQYF
- TRBJ2-1 TRBD2 TRBV28 TGTGCCAGCAGCTTCCACCGGGTAGCGGGGGTAGATGAGCAGTTCTTC CASSFHRVAGVDEQFF
- TRBJ2-3 - TRBV12-3/TRBV12-4 TGTGCCAGCAGGACACCTAGCACAGATACGCAGTATTTT CASRTPSTDTQYF
- TRBJ1-3 - TRBV28 TGTGCCAGCAGTTTAAGGGCCCTCGCAGCGACGGGCAGGAGGGTAAACACCATATATTTT CASSLRALAATGRRVNTIYF
- TRBJ2-7 TRBD1 TRBV6-2/TRBV6-3 TGTGCCAGCAGCTGGGACAGCCCGGAACACTACGAGCAGTACTTC CASSWDSPEHYEQYF
- TRBJ1-6 - TRBV5-1 TGCGCCAGCAGCGATGGAGGGTCGGGAGAAGCTCTCTATAATTCACCCCTCCACTTT CASSDGGSGEALYNSPLHF
- TRBJ2-3 TRBD2 TRBV9 TGTGCCAGCAGCGTAGCTAGCGGGGGGGCCACAGATACGCAGTATTTT CASSVASGGATDTQYF
- TRBJ2-1 - TRBV5-4 TGTGCCAGCAGCCCGGCTACAGGGTTATCCTACAATGAGCAGTTCTTC CASSPATGLSYNEQFF
once TRBJ1-6 - TRBV10-3 TGTGCCATCAGTGAGTTTGGGGGGGCAAATAATTCACCCCTCCACTTT CAISEFGGANNSPLHF
once TRBJ2-2 - TRBV11-2 TGTGCCAGCAGCTTACTCGGACTCGGGGAGCTGTTTTTT CASSLLGLGELFF
- TRBJ1-2 - TRBV14 TGTGCCAGCAGCCTCTGGACAGATTCTAACTATGGCTACACCTTC CASSLWTDSNYGYTF
- TRBJ2-2 TRBD2 TRBV11-3 TGTGCCAGCAGCTTAGCGGGGGGGCGCGGGACCGGGGAGCTGTTTTTT CASSLAGGRGTGELFF
- TRBJ2-5 TRBD1 TRBV24-1 TGTGCCACCAGTGATAAAGGACAGGGGGCTGAGACCCAGTACTTC CATSDKGQGAETQYF
- TRBJ1-1 - TRBV2 TGTGCCAGCAGTGAAATAGATCTGAACACTGAAGCTTTCTTT CASSEIDLNTEAFF
- TRBJ2-5 TRBD1 TRBV5-1 TGCGCCAGCAGCTTGGCGGGGACAGGCCAAGAGACCCAGTACTTC CASSLAGTGQETQYF
- TRBJ2-2 TRBD2 TRBV18 TGTGCCAGCTCACCACCTTCTAGCGGGGGGCTTACGAACACCGGGGAGCTGTTTTTT CASSPPSSGGLTNTGELFF
- TRBJ1-2 - TRBV3-1/TRBV3-2 TGTGCCAGCAGCCAAGGTTTTGAACTGTTCTATGGCTACACCTTC CASSQGFELFYGYTF
- TRBJ2-3 TRBD2 TRBV6-2/TRBV6-3 TGTGCCAGCAGCCCTATAGCGGGGGGGACAGATACGCAGTATTTT CASSPIAGGTDTQYF
- TRBJ1-2 TRBD1 TRBV29-1 TGCAGCGTTGTGGGGACAGGGGAGCATGGCTACACCTTC CSVVGTGEHGYTF
- TRBJ2-3 TRBD2 TRBV25-1 TGTGCCGGGGGGGGAGGGGATACGCAGTATTTT CAGGGGDTQYF
- TRBJ1-1 TRBD1 TRBV6-5 TGTGCCAGCAGTTCTGACAGGGGCGCTGAAGCTTTCTTT CASSSDRGAEAFF
once TRBJ1-5 - TRBV7-6 TGTGCCAGCAGCTTAGCGACACCTCAGTATAGCAATCAGCCCCAGCATTTT CASSLATPQYSNQPQHF
- TRBJ2-7 TRBD1 TRBV3-1/TRBV3-2 TGTGCCAGCAGCCAAGCGGAACCTTCGGGGACAGCGAATTACGAGCAGTACTTC CASSQAEPSGTANYEQYF
- TRBJ1-4 - TRBV28 TGTGCCAGCAGTTCCCCCGGTGATATGTCCGAAAAACTGTTTTTT CASSSPGDMSEKLFF